The 3 T cell receptor beta chains below all came from one sample that was sequenced in a study of blood T cell repertoires in COVID-19. Clones were read by immunoSEQ multiplex PCR, and TCRdb kept only the in-frame ones, dropping some. The table includes about 130,000 clones, 80% to 85% detected once. Sequencing was carried out using peripheral blood. Receptors were obtained from a woman in her twenties or thirties who had recovered from COVID-19.

The CDR3 nucleotides are TGTGCCAGCAACAACCCTCTTCATGAAAAACTGTTTTTT. It is translated as CASNNPLHEKLFF. The chain carries TRBV12-3 or TRBV12-4 and TRBJ1-4; D not resolved. The CDR3 has 13 residues. Trimming took 7 bases from V and 6 from J, leaving 12 bases between them.

This clone was counted between two and nine times. The gene calls are TRBV7-9 and TRBJ2-4; a weak D match, TRBD2 (5 bases). This CDR3 spans 16 amino acids. The ends were cut back, 4 bases at V and 11 bases at J, with 24 bases in the middle. Germline CDR1 reads SEHNR; CDR2 reads FQNEAQ (reference sequence). CDR3 DNA sequence: TGTGCCAGCAGCTACATCCCCTCACGCGGGTTAGAGGTTCAGTACTTC. It specifies CASSYIPSRGLEVQYF.

This sequence joins TRBV2 and TRBJ2-1; 9 nucleotides align to TRBD1. The germline V gene has CDR1 SNHLY and CDR2 FYNNEI. This CDR3 has 15 amino acids. The J segment lost 6 bases and the V segment lost 6 bases, leaving 9 bases of the junction unmatched. The CDR3 loop is CASRAGTGPGNEQFF. Written as DNA, the CDR3 is TGTGCCAGCAGGGCCGGGACAGGGCCGGGCAATGAGCAGTTCTTC. Combining the CDR3 with reference TRBV2 and TRBJ2-1 gives the whole variable domain EPEVTQTPSHQVTQMGQEVILRCVPISNHLYFYWYRQILGQKVEFLVSFYNNEISEKSEIFDDQFSVERPDGSNFTLKIRSTKLEDSAMYFCASRAGTGPGNEQFFGPGTRLTVL.